This T cell receptor (beta chain) was documented in a study of blood T cell repertoires in COVID-19. Background on the study: Collection of acute and convalescent COVID-19 samples took place in the United States, Italy and Spain.

With 6 bases removed from V and 5 bases from J, the gap between germline ends came to 19 bases. Germline V gene sequence: CDR1 LNHDA, CDR2 SQIVND (reference sequence). The CDR3 has 15 amino acids. In the source study's methods: Estimated nucleated cell counts came from reference gene primer amplification. TCRdb's table, derived via immunoSEQ multiplex PCR, lists solely in-frame clones and lacks some. That table supplies the V and J calls and clone size; D and trimming were determined from the DNA. The sample has 90,000 to 140,000 clones; roughly four fifths are singletons. The sequencing sample was made of peripheral blood. The clonotype originates from a woman aged 70 to 79 with acute or convalescent COVID-19. The chain is built from TRBV19 and TRBJ1-1; unclear D gene. CDR3 in DNA: TGTGCCAGTAGCGGGTTACGGGGTGGTTGGACTGAAGCTTTCTTT. As protein: CASSGLRGGWTEAFF. Filled out from reference TRBV19 and TRBJ1-1, the complete variable domain reads DGGITQSPKYLFRKEGQNVTLSCEQNLNHDAMYWYRQDPGQGLRLIYYSQIVNDFQKGDIAEGYSVSREKKESFPLTVTSAQKNPTAFYLCASSGLRGGWTEAFFGQGTRLTVV.